This T cell receptor beta chain comes out of a study of cytomegalovirus exposure and HLA in healthy donors. Concerning this clone itself: Its antigen is unidentified.

Germline CDR1 reads MDHEN; CDR2 reads SYDVKM. The CDR3 has 14 amino acids. V gave up 8 bases and J gave up 3 bases, with 17 bases separating them. A 120-subject validation cohort, separate from the approximately 700-subject first cohort, supplied the donors. The assay was immunoSEQ multiplex PCR, and TCRdb's table has in-frame clones only and misses some. The repertoire holds some 76,000 clones, 85% to 95% seen once, with more than 0.9% in the top ten. Overall study findings and caveats: As confirmed in vitro, a few CMV-associated chains were specific for CMV antigens. The investigators catalogued 150 to 200 TCR beta chains as cytomegalovirus-associated. With high specificity and sensitivity, the classifier reportedly diagnosed cytomegalovirus status.

This TCR was sampled from a woman aged 18-35 years in good health and CMV-seronegative. Sequenced material: PBMCs. This rearrangement joins TRBV28 to TRBJ2-7; a weak D match, TRBD1 (5 bases). CDR3 region: CASAAQGKRYEQYF. The CDR3 nucleotides are TGTGCCAGCGCGGCGCAGGGTAAACGCTACGAGCAGTACTTC. Drawing the rest from reference TRBV28 and TRBJ2-7, the complete variable domain is DVKVTQSSRYLVKRTGEKVFLECVQDMDHENMFWYRQDPGLGLRLIYFSYDVKMKEKGDIPEGYSVSREKKERFSLILESASTNQTSMYLCASAAQGKRYEQYFGPGTRLTVT.